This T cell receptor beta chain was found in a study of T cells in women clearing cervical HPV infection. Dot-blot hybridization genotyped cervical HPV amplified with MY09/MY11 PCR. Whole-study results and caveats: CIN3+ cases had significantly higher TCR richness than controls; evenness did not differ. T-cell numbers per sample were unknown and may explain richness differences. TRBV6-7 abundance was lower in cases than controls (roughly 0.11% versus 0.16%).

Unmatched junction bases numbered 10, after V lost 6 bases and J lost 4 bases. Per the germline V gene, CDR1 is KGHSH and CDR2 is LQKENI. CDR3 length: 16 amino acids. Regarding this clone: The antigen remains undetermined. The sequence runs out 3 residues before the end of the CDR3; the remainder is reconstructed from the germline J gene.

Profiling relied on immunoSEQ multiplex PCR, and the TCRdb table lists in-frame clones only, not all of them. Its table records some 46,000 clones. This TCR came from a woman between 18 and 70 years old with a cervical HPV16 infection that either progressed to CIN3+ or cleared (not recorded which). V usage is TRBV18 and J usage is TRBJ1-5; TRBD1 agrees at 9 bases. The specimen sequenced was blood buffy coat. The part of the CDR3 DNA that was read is TGTGCCAGCTCCCGCACAGGGGGCTCGTCAAATCAGCCC. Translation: CASSRTGGSSNQP. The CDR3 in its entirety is CASSRTGGSSNQPQHF.